The 9 T cell receptor beta chains below come from one sample, sequenced in a study of T cell repertoires in cytomegalovirus infection. Via MiXCR, TCRdb re-called the reads, giving one row per CDR3 protein. The sample lists some 180,000 distinct CDR3 sequences, roughly 15% occurring once. The sample consisted of CD8+ T cells from PBMCs. Receptors were obtained from a human donor in good health (CMV status not recorded). Some clones in this sample may be carry-over from other donors' samples.

The CDR3 region is CASSTEGSDQPQHF. The DNA for the CDR3 is TGTGCCAGTAGTACAGAAGGTTCGGATCAGCCCCAGCATTTT. This chain joins TRBV19 and TRBJ1-5; D is unclear. Germline values: CDR1 LNHDA, CDR2 SQIVND (reference sequence). V dropped 4 bases and J dropped 5 bases, with 12 bases sitting between them. The length of the CDR3 is 14 residues. The variable domain in full, completed from reference TRBV19 and TRBJ1-5, reads DGGITQSPKYLFRKEGQNVTLSCEQNLNHDAMYWYRQDPGQGLRLIYYSQIVNDFQKGDIAEGYSVSREKKESFPLTVTSAQKNPTAFYLCASSTEGSDQPQHFGDGTRLSIL.

In this sample, this clonotype turned up a few times. One end of the junction varies from germline; a read error may be responsible. The CDR3 DNA reads as TGTGCTAGCAGTTCGACAGGGTTAGGTTCACCCCTCCACTTT. Its translation is CASSSTGLGSPLHF. The chain has TRBV12-3 or TRBV12-4 and TRBJ1-6; 7 bases agree with TRBD1. The CDR3 has 14 amino acids.

Only a few counts were recorded for this clonotype. This chain joins TRBV6-5 and TRBJ1-1, with D perhaps TRBD1 (5 bases). Trimming stripped 4 bases from V and 5 bases from J, with 11 bases between. The CDR3 has 13 amino acids. Germline CDR1 is MNHEY and CDR2 is SVGAGI. The DNA for the CDR3 is TGTGCCAGCAGTTTCCAGGGAGGGACTGAAGCTTTCTTT. Its protein is CASSFQGGTEAFF.

This clonotype appeared a few times. The chain has TRBV11-2 and TRBJ1-1; maybe TRBD1 (5 bases). V was cut by 5 bases and J by 9 bases, with 16 bases left in between. This CDR3 is built from 13 residues. The V gene's germline CDR1 is SGHAT and CDR2 FQNNGV. CDR3 in DNA: TGTGCCAGCAGCCTCGGGGCAGGGTGGAAAGCTTTCTTT. Protein: CASSLGAGWKAFF.

The rearrangement joins TRBV15 to TRBJ2-3, with a tentative D call TRBD2 (6 bases). The V and J ends lost 1 base and 1 base respectively, with 18 bases between them. CDR1 is LNHNV, CDR2 YYDKDF, per germline (reference sequence). The CDR3 totals 18 residues. In nucleotides, the CDR3 is TGTGCCACCAGCAGAGGGGGAGGAGCCCTCATACGCACAGATACGCAGTATTTT. Translated, it gives CATSRGGGALIRTDTQYF. Full variable domain (remainder filled in from reference TRBV15 and TRBJ2-3): DAMVIQNPRYQVTQFGKPVTLSCSQTLNHNVMYWYQQKSSQAPKLLFHYYDKDFNNEADTPDNFQSRRPNTSFCFLDIRSPGLGDTAMYLCATSRGGGALIRTDTQYFGPGTRLTVL.

The rearrangement uses TRBV19 and TRBJ1-1, with D perhaps matching TRBD1 (5 bases). The CDR3 covers 17 residues. Germline CDR1 LNHDA, CDR2 SQIVND (reference sequence). Between the trimmed V and J ends, which lost 5 bases and 4 bases, there was a span of 23 bases. The CDR3 bases are TGTGCCAGTAGTCTAACATCGGGGATGAGTAGGGGCACTGAAGCTTTCTTT. As protein: CASSLTSGMSRGTEAFF. The complete variable domain, with remaining parts taken from reference TRBV19 and TRBJ1-1, reads DGGITQSPKYLFRKEGQNVTLSCEQNLNHDAMYWYRQDPGQGLRLIYYSQIVNDFQKGDIAEGYSVSREKKESFPLTVTSAQKNPTAFYLCASSLTSGMSRGTEAFFGQGTRLTVV.

The rearrangement links TRBV7-6 to TRBJ2-2; D may be TRBD2 (5 bases). V was cut by 5 bases and J by 6 bases, with 13 bases left in between. Germline V gene data show CDR1 as SGHVS and CDR2 as FNYEAQ. This CDR3 is built from 14 residues. DNA of the CDR3: TGTGCCAGCAGCCCTCCGATCGGGGCCGGGGAGCTGTTTTTT. Translating it yields CASSPPIGAGELFF. Full variable domain (outside the CDR3, taken from reference TRBV7-6 and TRBJ2-2): GAGVSQSPRYKVTKRGQDVALRCDPISGHVSLYWYRQALGQGPEFLTYFNYEAQQDKSGLPNDRFSAERPEGSISTLTIQRTEQRDSAMYRCASSPPIGAGELFFGEGSRLTVL.

This clonotype was counted between two and nine times. This rearrangement joins TRBV28 to TRBJ2-1, with D perhaps matching TRBD1 or TRBD2 (5 bases each). Germline V gene lookup returns CDR1 MDHEN and CDR2 SYDVKM. This CDR3 has 13 amino acids. Trimming took 8 bases from V and 6 from J, leaving 14 bases between them. The CDR3 DNA reads TGTGCCAGCCGAGGGGTAACGGGCAATGAGCAGTTCTTC. It encodes CASRGVTGNEQFF.

This clonotype has only a few counts. The chain combines TRBV11-2 with TRBJ2-1, with D possibly matching TRBD2 (6 bases). The germline gives CDR1 SGHAT, CDR2 FQNNGV. This CDR3 contains 15 residues. Trimming removed 4 bases at V and 3 bases at J, with 13 bases between. CDR3 in DNA: TGTGCCAGCAGCTACGGGGGAATAGACTACAATGAGCAGTTCTTC. The encoded protein is CASSYGGIDYNEQFF.